The 31 T cell receptor beta chains below were found in one sample sequenced in a study of CD8+ T cells in alopecia areata. Stated treatment: oral pan-JAK inhibitor, 5-10 mg twice daily. Sequencing used cDNA as its template, made by extracting RNA and reverse transcribing it. Generated by immunoSEQ multiplex PCR, the TCRdb table keeps only in-frame clones and is missing some. Here the sample spans 190,000 or so clones, roughly three fifths being singletons. The sequences come from CD4+ T cells sorted from blood, collected at week 4, from a patient treated with tofacitinib. The receptors stem from a human donor with alopecia areata.

The chain uses TRBV5-1 and TRBJ1-1; D not certain. V shed 0 bases and J shed 2 bases, with 8 bases lying between them. The CDR3 runs 14 residues. From germline, CDR1 is SGHRS and CDR2 YFSETQ. In nucleotides, the CDR3 is TGCGCCAGCAGCTTGGAGGGCGGTAACACTGAAGCTTTCTTT. Protein: CASSLEGGNTEAFF.

J is TRBJ1-1 and V is TRBV29-1; D is unclear. CDR3 length equals 12 residues. Germline loops: CDR1 SQVTM, CDR2 ANQGSEA. Between the trimmed V and J ends, which lost 8 bases and 0 bases, there was a span of 10 bases. In DNA, the CDR3 is TGCAGCCCTCTTCTCTTGAACACTGAAGCTTTCTTT. This encodes CSPLLLNTEAFF.

The chain links TRBV9 to TRBJ1-5; D gene unclear. Germline CDR1 is SGDLS and CDR2 is YYNGEE. Trimming left V 3 bases short and J 10 bases short, with 20 bases between. This CDR3 comprises 15 residues. The CDR3 nucleotides read TGTGCCAGCAGCGGAGGCACGACTGCAGGCGGACCCCAGCATTTT. Protein: CASSGGTTAGGPQHF.

This clone appeared a few times. The chain links TRBV7-2 to TRBJ1-1; the D gene is possibly TRBD1 (5 bases). V shed 5 bases and J shed 5 bases, with 15 bases lying between them. The germline V gene has CDR1 SGHTA and CDR2 FQGNSA. CDR3 length equals 14 residues. CDR3 region: CASSPYREGTEAFF. The CDR3 DNA is TGTGCCAGCAGCCCTTATCGAGAGGGGACTGAAGCTTTCTTT.

This clone was seen a single time. The V call is TRBV5-6, the J call TRBJ1-2, with D possibly matching TRBD1 (5 bases). CDR1 is SGHDT and CDR2 is YYEEEE in the germline V gene. Deletions cut 2 bases from V and 2 bases from J, with 10 bases between. This CDR3 has 14 amino acids. The CDR3 DNA is TGTGCCAGCAGCTTCATACAGGCGAACTATGGCTACACCTTC. Translation: CASSFIQANYGYTF.

The chain combines TRBV12-5 with TRBJ1-2; D unclear. This CDR3 comprises 21 residues. The V end lost 6 bases, the J end lost 4 bases, and 36 bases lay between the germline ends. Germline V lookup: CDR1 LGHNT, CDR2 FRNRAP. This chain's CDR3 is CASGNRPLNPGTSPIGYGYTF. Written as DNA, the CDR3 is TGTGCTAGTGGAAATCGCCCCTTAAATCCGGGAACGTCTCCCATAGGCTATGGCTACACCTTC.

The chain has TRBV30 and TRBJ1-4; D gene uncertain. V lost 2 bases to trimming and J lost 7 bases, with 14 bases between them. This CDR3 region has 14 residues. CDR1 and CDR2 from the germline V gene are GTSNPN and SVGIG (reference sequence). In DNA form, the CDR3 reads TGTGCCTGGAGTATAGGGCAGTTCGGTGAAAAACTGTTTTTT. It specifies CAWSIGQFGEKLFF.

CDR3 DNA sequence: TGTGCCTTGGGGGCGGCCAACGTCCTGACTTTC. Translated, it gives CALGAANVLTF. This chain connects TRBV30 to TRBJ2-6, with D maybe TRBD1 (6 bases). Germline CDR1 and CDR2: GTSNPN and SVGIG (reference sequence). V gave up 7 bases and J gave up 6 bases, with 7 bases separating them. This CDR3 has 11 amino acids. Looking up the rest from reference TRBV30 and TRBJ2-6 gives the full variable domain: SQTIHQWPATLVQPVGSPLSLECTVEGTSNPNLYWYRQAAGRGLQLLFYSVGIGQISSEVPQNLSASRPQDRQFILSSKKLLLSDSGFYLCALGAANVLTFGAGSRLTVL.

This clone occurred once. The chain recombines TRBV30 with TRBJ1-6; the D is unclear. Germline loops: CDR1 GTSNPN, CDR2 SVGIG (reference sequence). V lost 1 base, J lost 14 bases, and 15 bases lay in between. The CDR3 totals 13 residues. CDR3 region: CAWSDYLTATLHF. The CDR3 DNA is TGTGCCTGGAGTGATTATTTGACTGCCACCCTCCACTTT. Filled out from reference TRBV30 and TRBJ1-6, the complete variable domain reads SQTIHQWPATLVQPVGSPLSLECTVEGTSNPNLYWYRQAAGRGLQLLFYSVGIGQISSEVPQNLSASRPQDRQFILSSKKLLLSDSGFYLCAWSDYLTATLHFGNGTRLTVT.

The chain carries TRBV5-4 and TRBJ2-5; weak D call: TRBD1 (5 bases). The germline V gene has CDR1 SGHNT and CDR2 YYREEE (reference sequence). CDR3 length equals 13 residues. The germline V and J ends were trimmed by 6 bases and 2 bases, with 11 bases remaining between them. The CDR3 nucleotides are TGTGCCAGCAACCCTCAGGGTCAAGAGACCCAGTACTTC. This translates into CASNPQGQETQYF.

This chain joins TRBV7-9 and TRBJ2-5, with TRBD1 identical over 8 bases. The length of the CDR3 is 17 residues. Germline CDR1 and CDR2: SEHNR and FQNEAQ (reference sequence). J was trimmed by 2 bases and V by 1 base; bases with no gene match: 9. CDR3 bases: TGTGCCAGCAGCTTAGATTCCTGGACAGGGAGTCAAGAGACCCAGTACTTC. It translates to CASSLDSWTGSQETQYF.

The table lists this clone with a few counts. The chain uses TRBV4-1 and TRBJ2-1, with D maybe TRBD1 (5 bases). Germline V gene sequence: CDR1 MGHRA, CDR2 YSYEKL. This CDR3 comprises 12 residues. Trimming removed 4 bases from V and 9 bases from J, with 10 bases in between. DNA of the CDR3: TGCGCCAGCAGCCGCAGGGTAACTGAGCAGTTCTTC. Translating gives CASSRRVTEQFF.

Written as DNA, the CDR3 is TGCGCCAGCAGCTTGATGAGGACGGATTCACCCCTCCACTTT. The encoded protein is CASSLMRTDSPLHF. This chain joins TRBV5-1 and TRBJ1-6; D gene ambiguous. The CDR3 runs 14 residues. The germline V and J ends were trimmed by 1 base and 8 bases, with 10 bases remaining between them. Per the germline V gene, CDR1 is SGHRS and CDR2 is YFSETQ.

This CDR3 reads CATSRQTGVGEKLFF. For the CDR3, the DNA is TGTGCCACCAGCAGGCAAACAGGGGTAGGGGAAAAACTGTTTTTT. V gene TRBV15 combines with J gene TRBJ1-4; TRBD1 matches at 7 bases. CDR1 is LNHNV and CDR2 is YYDKDF in the germline V gene (reference sequence). CDR3 length: 15 residues. J was trimmed by 8 bases and V by 3 bases; bases with no gene match: 9.

The rearrangement links TRBV29-1 to TRBJ2-3; either TRBD1 or TRBD2 may supply D (5 bases each). This CDR3 has 14 amino acids. V was clipped by 6 bases and J by 1 base, with 14 bases between them. Germline V gene data show CDR1 as SQVTM and CDR2 as ANQGSEA. The DNA of the CDR3 is TGCAGCGTGATACCGGGGCCGCGCACAGATACGCAGTATTTT. Its protein is CSVIPGPRTDTQYF.

The chain links TRBV6-5 to TRBJ1-4; 8 nucleotides align to TRBD1. Germline V lookup: CDR1 MNHEY, CDR2 SVGAGI. There are 14 residues in the CDR3. J was trimmed by 7 bases and V by 6 bases; bases with no gene match: 7. CDR3 residues: CASRPGQGGEKLFF. The CDR3 DNA reads TGTGCCAGCAGGCCTGGACAGGGCGGTGAAAAACTGTTTTTT.

The chain uses TRBV5-1 and TRBJ1-4; 8 nucleotides line up with TRBD1. Unmatched junction bases numbered 3, after V lost 2 bases and J lost 0 bases. The CDR3 runs to 16 residues. Germline V lookup: CDR1 SGHRS, CDR2 YFSETQ. The CDR3 DNA reads as TGCGCCAGCAGCTTCGGACAGGGAGCAACTAATGAAAAACTGTTTTTT. Protein sequence: CASSFGQGATNEKLFF.

V gene TRBV2 combines with J gene TRBJ2-1; TRBD2 is a possible D gene (6 bases). This CDR3 has 14 amino acids. Germline V CDR1 and CDR2: SNHLY, FYNNEI. V shed 6 bases and J shed 5 bases, with 14 bases lying between them. This CDR3 is CASSKGRLNNEQFF. The DNA for the CDR3 is TGTGCCAGCAGCAAGGGGAGGTTGAACAATGAGCAGTTCTTC.

J is TRBJ2-5 and V is TRBV10-3; D perhaps matches TRBD1 (5 bases). The CDR3 is 13 amino acids. Trimming shortened V by 6 bases and J by 5 bases, and 13 bases separated the two germline ends. Germline CDR1 reads ENHRY; CDR2 reads SYGVKD. The CDR3 sequence: CAISGGAPETQYF. The DNA of the CDR3 is TGTGCCATCAGCGGTGGGGCCCCGGAGACCCAGTACTTC.

The rearrangement joins TRBV5-1 to TRBJ1-1; D remains ambiguous. CDR1 SGHRS and CDR2 YFSETQ come from the germline V gene. The CDR3 sequence is 14 residues long. V was clipped by 0 bases and J by 2 bases, with 8 bases between them. This chain's CDR3 is CASSLAEDNTEAFF. CDR3 DNA sequence: TGCGCCAGCAGCTTGGCCGAGGACAACACTGAAGCTTTCTTT.

The gene calls are TRBV5-1 and TRBJ1-2; D is uncertain. Per germline, CDR1 SGHRS and CDR2 YFSETQ. V shed 1 base and J shed 8 bases, with 9 bases lying between them. The CDR3 sequence is 12 residues long. This chain's CDR3 is CASSLTREGYTF. CDR3 sequence (DNA): TGCGCCAGCAGCTTGACAAGGGAAGGCTACACCTTC.

The chain combines TRBV15 with TRBJ2-7; D remains ambiguous. Germline V gene lookup returns CDR1 LNHNV and CDR2 YYDKDF (reference sequence). The V gene lost 1 base and the J gene lost 0 bases, with 4 bases spanning the gap. The CDR3 extends over 13 amino acids. The CDR3 here is CATSRVASYEQYF. CDR3 DNA: TGTGCCACCAGCAGAGTTGCCTCCTACGAGCAGTACTTC.

This chain uses TRBV30 with TRBJ2-5; D unclear. Trimming left V 3 bases short and J 2 bases short, with 7 bases between. This CDR3 is built from 12 residues. Germline V gene lookup returns CDR1 GTSNPN and CDR2 SVGIG (reference sequence). The CDR3 DNA reads TGTGCCTGGAGGGGCCTTCAAGAGACCCAGTACTTC. This gives the protein CAWRGLQETQYF.

The chain has TRBV7-2 and TRBJ2-3, with D unresolved. V dropped 2 bases and J dropped 3 bases, with 12 bases sitting between them. Looked up from germline, CDR1 is SGHTA and CDR2 is FQGNSA. The CDR3 loop spans 15 amino acids. The CDR3 coding sequence is TGTGCCAGCAGCTTAAGAGCCAGGATTACAGATACGCAGTATTTT. Translation: CASSLRARITDTQYF.

This clone was picked up a small number of times. V usage is TRBV6-5 and J usage is TRBJ1-5; TRBD1 agrees at 9 bases. V shed 6 bases, J shed 9 bases, and the junction held 12 bases outside the gene matches. CDR1 is MNHEY and CDR2 is SVGAGI in the germline V gene. The CDR3 runs to 15 residues. The CDR3 region has the DNA TGTGCCAGCAGCCCCTCTCGGGACAGGGTCTCGCCCCAGCATTTT. Translation: CASSPSRDRVSPQHF.

The rearrangement joins TRBV29-1 to TRBJ2-5; D gene ambiguous. CDR1 and CDR2 (germline): SQVTM, ANQGSEA. V was trimmed by 7 bases and J by 5 bases, leaving 8 bases between them. The CDR3 length is 10 residues. This CDR3 reads CSAGRETQYF. CDR3 in DNA: TGCAGCGCTGGGCGGGAGACCCAGTACTTC.

The chain combines TRBV7-8 with TRBJ1-2; TRBD1 might be the D (5 bases). The CDR3 is 14 amino acids. Germline CDR1 is SGHVS and CDR2 is FQNEAQ. V was clipped by 5 bases and J by 6 bases, with 16 bases between them. The CDR3 spells CASSPREGRDGYTF. CDR3 bases: TGTGCCAGCAGCCCTAGGGAGGGGCGAGATGGCTACACCTTC.

V and J are TRBV29-1 and TRBJ1-2; 11 bases align to TRBD1. J was trimmed by 8 bases and V by 8 bases; bases with no gene match: 7. The germline V gene has CDR1 SQVTM and CDR2 ANQGSEA. This CDR3 is 12 amino acids long. The CDR3 coding sequence is TGCAGCACCCTCGGACAGGGGGCGGGCTACACCTTC. This gives the protein CSTLGQGAGYTF. Combining the CDR3 with reference TRBV29-1 and TRBJ1-2 gives the whole variable domain SAVISQKPSRDICQRGTSLTIQCQVDSQVTMMFWYRQQPGQSLTLIATANQGSEATYESGFVIDKFPISRPNLTFSTLTVSNMSPEDSSIYLCSTLGQGAGYTFGSGTRLTVV.

This clone was detected many times. The chain carries TRBV15 and TRBJ2-5, with TRBD2 matching over 8 bases. Germline CDR1 is LNHNV and CDR2 is YYDKDF (reference sequence). Trimming cost V 1 base and J 3 bases; bases outside gene matches: 4. The CDR3 totals 15 residues. CDR3 loop: CATSRALGLEETQYF. CDR3 nucleotide sequence: TGTGCCACCAGCAGAGCCTTGGGACTAGAAGAGACCCAGTACTTC.

The rearrangement joins TRBV29-1 to TRBJ1-1; TRBD1 matches at 7 bases. The CDR3 length is 13 residues. CDR1 SQVTM and CDR2 ANQGSEA come from the germline V gene. V gave up 6 bases and J gave up 1 base; unmatched junction bases: 5. CDR3 sequence reads: CSVENRGNTEAFF. The CDR3, as DNA: TGCAGCGTCGAAAACAGGGGGAACACTGAAGCTTTCTTT.

The CDR3 nucleotides are TGTGCCTGGAAGAGGGTTAGCACCGGGGAGCTGTTTTTT. Amino acid sequence: CAWKRVSTGELFF. This rearrangement joins TRBV30 to TRBJ2-2, with D perhaps matching TRBD2 (5 bases). Germline V gene lookup returns CDR1 GTSNPN and CDR2 SVGIG (reference sequence). V lost 4 bases, J lost 4 bases, and 10 bases lay in between. The CDR3 loop spans 13 amino acids.